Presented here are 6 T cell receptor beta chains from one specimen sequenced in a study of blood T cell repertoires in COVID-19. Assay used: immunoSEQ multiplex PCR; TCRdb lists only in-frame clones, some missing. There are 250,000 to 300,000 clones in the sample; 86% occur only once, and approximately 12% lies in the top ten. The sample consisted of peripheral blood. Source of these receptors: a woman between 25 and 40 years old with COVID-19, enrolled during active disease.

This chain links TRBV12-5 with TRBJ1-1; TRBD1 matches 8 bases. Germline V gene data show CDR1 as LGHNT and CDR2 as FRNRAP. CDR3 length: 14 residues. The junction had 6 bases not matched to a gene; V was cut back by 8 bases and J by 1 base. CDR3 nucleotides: TGTGCTAGTACTGACAGGGGCCCGAACACTGAAGCTTTCTTT. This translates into CASTDRGPNTEAFF.

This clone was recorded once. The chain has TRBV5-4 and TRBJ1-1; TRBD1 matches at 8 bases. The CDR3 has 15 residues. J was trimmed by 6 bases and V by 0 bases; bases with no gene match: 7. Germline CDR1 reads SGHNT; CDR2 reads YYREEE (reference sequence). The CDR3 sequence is CASSLGTGSRAEAFF. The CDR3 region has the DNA TGTGCCAGCAGCTTGGGGACAGGGTCTCGGGCTGAAGCTTTCTTT.

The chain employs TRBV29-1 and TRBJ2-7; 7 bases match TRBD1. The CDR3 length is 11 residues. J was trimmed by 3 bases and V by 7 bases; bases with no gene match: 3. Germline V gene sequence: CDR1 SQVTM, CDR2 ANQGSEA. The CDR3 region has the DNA TGCAGCGGAGGGACAGACTACGAGCAGTACTTC. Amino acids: CSGGTDYEQYF.

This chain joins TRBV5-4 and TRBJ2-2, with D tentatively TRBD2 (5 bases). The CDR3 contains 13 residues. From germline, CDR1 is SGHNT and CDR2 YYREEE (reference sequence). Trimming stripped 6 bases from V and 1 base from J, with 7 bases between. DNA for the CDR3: TGTGCCAGCACCGCGGGGAACACCGGGGAGCTGTTTTTT. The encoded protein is CASTAGNTGELFF.

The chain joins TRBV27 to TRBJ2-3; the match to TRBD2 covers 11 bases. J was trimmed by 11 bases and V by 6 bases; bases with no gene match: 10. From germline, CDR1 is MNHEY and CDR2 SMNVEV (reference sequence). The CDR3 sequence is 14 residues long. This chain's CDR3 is CASRPRLAGIMQYF. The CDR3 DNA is TGTGCCAGCAGGCCCCGACTAGCGGGGATTATGCAGTATTTT.

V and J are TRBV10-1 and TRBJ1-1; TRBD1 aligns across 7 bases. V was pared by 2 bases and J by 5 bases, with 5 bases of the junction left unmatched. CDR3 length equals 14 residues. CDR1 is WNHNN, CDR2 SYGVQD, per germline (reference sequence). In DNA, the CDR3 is TGCGCCAGCAGTGAGGACAGGGTGTCGACTGAAGCTTTCTTT. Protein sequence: CASSEDRVSTEAFF.